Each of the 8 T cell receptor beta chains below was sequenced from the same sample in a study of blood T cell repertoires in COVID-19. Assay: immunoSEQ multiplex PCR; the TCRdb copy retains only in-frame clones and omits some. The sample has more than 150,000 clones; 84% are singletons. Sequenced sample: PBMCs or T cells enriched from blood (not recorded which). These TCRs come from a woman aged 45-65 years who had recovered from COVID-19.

For the CDR3, the DNA is TGTGCCAGCAGCCGGACAAGCGGGAACACCATATATTTT. Its translation: CASSRTSGNTIYF. The rearrangement joins TRBV11-3 to TRBJ1-3; D might be TRBD1 (5 bases). Trimming took 5 bases from V and 7 from J, leaving 12 bases between them. The CDR3 totals 13 residues. Per germline, CDR1 SGHNT and CDR2 YENEEA.

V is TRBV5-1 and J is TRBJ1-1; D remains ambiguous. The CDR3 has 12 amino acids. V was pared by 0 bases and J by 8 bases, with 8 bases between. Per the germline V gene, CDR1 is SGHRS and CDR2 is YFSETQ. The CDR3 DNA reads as TGCGCCAGCAGCTTGGCAGGACTCGAAGCTTTCTTT. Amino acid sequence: CASSLAGLEAFF.

The DNA for the CDR3 is TGTGCCAGCAGTTCCCTGAGTGGAGGAGCTTTCTTT. This translates into CASSSLSGGAFF. The V call is TRBV12-3 or TRBV12-4, the J call TRBJ1-1; D not resolved. V lost 4 bases and J lost 10, with 13 bases in between. This CDR3 has 12 residues.

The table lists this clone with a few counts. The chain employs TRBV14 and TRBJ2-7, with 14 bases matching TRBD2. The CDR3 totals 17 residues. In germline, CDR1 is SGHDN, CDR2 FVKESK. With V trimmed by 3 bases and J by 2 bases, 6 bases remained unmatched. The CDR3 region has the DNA TGTGCCAGCAGCCACGGGACTAGCGGGAGTGTAACCTACGAGCAGTACTTC. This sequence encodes CASSHGTSGSVTYEQYF.

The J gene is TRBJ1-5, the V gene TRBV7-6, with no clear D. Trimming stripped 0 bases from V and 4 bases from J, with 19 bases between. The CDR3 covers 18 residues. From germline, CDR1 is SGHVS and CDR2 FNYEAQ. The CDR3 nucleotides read TGTGCCAGCAGCTTAGCGGGTGGGCCAGCGGGCGATAATCAGCCCCAGCATTTT. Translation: CASSLAGGPAGDNQPQHF.

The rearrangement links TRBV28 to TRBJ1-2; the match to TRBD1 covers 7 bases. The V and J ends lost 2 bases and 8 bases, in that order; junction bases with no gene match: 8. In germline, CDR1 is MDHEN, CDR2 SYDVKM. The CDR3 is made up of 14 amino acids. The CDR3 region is CASSLVQGGWGYTF. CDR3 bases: TGTGCCAGCAGTTTAGTTCAGGGGGGTTGGGGCTACACCTTC.

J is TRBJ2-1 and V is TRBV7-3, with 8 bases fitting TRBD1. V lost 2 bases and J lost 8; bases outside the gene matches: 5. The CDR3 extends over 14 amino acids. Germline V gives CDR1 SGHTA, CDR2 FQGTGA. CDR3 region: CASSLGTGSYEQFF. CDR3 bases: TGTGCCAGCAGCTTAGGGACAGGTTCGTATGAGCAGTTCTTC. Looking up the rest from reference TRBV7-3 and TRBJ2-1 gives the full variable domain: GAGVSQTPSNKVTEKGKYVELRCDPISGHTALYWYRQSLGQGPEFLIYFQGTGAADDSGLPNDRFFAVRPEGSVSTLKIQRTERGDSAVYLCASSLGTGSYEQFFGPGTRLTVL.

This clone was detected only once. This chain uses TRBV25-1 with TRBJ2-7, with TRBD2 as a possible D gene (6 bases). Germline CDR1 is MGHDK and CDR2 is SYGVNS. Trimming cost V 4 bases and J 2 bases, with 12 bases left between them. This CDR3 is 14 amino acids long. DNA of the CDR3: TGTGCCAGCAGTGCAGCGGGCCCCGCCTACGAGCAGTACTTC. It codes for CASSAAGPAYEQYF.